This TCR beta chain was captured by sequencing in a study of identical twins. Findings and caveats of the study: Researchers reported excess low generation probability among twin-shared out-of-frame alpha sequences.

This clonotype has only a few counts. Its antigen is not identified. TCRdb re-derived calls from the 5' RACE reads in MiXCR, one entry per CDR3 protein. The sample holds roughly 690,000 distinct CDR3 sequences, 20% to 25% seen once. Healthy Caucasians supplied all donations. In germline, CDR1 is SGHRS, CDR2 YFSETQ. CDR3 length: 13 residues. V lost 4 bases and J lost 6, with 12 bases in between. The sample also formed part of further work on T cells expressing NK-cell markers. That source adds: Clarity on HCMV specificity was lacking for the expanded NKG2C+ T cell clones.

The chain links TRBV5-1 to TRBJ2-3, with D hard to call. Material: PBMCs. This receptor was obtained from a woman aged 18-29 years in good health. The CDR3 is CASSIVGGDTQYF. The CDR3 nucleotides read TGCGCCAGCAGCATCGTGGGTGGGGATACGCAGTATTTT.